What follows are 2 T cell receptor beta chains derived from one specimen sequenced in a study of cytomegalovirus exposure and HLA in healthy donors. PCR was performed using 60 Vbeta and 13 Jbeta primers. Profiling relied on immunoSEQ multiplex PCR, and the TCRdb table lists in-frame clones only, not all of them. The repertoire holds under 200,000 clones, with approximately 81% as singletons. Sequencing was done on a sample of PBMCs. The source is a woman aged 18-35 years in good health and CMV-seropositive.

CDR3: CASKGLRDVAKNIQYF. CDR3 in DNA: TGTGCCAGTAAGGGTCTTCGGGATGTAGCCAAAAACATTCAGTACTTC. This sequence joins TRBV19 and TRBJ2-4; D possibly corresponds to TRBD2 (5 bases). The CDR3 spans 16 residues. The V and J ends lost 7 bases and 0 bases respectively, with 16 bases between them. Germline CDR1 is LNHDA and CDR2 is SQIVND (reference sequence).

This chain uses TRBV13 with TRBJ2-3, with a tentative D call TRBD1 (7 bases). CDR3 length: 13 residues. V lost 6 bases and J 6 bases, leaving 13 bases between the germline ends. Germline V gives CDR1 PRHDT, CDR2 FYEKMQ (reference sequence). In DNA form, the CDR3 reads TGTGCCAGCAGTTCCGGAGGGGGCGATACGCAGTATTTT. It yields the protein CASSSGGGDTQYF.